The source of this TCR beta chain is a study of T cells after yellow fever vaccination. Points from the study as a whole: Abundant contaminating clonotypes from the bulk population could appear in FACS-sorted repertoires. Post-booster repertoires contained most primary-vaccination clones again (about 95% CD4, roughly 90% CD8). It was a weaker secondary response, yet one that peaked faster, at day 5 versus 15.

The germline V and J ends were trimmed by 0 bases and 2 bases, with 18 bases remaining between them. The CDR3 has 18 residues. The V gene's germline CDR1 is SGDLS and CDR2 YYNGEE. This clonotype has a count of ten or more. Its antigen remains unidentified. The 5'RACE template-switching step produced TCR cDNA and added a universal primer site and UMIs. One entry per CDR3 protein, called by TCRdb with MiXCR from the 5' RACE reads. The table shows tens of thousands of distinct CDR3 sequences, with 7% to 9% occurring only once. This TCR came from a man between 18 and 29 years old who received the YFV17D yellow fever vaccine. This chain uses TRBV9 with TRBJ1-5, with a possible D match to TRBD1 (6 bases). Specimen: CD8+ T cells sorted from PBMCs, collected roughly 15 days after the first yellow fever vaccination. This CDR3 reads CASSVDPGGAVGNQPQHF. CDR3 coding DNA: TGTGCCAGCAGCGTAGACCCCGGGGGGGCAGTGGGCAATCAGCCCCAGCATTTT.